This T cell receptor beta chain was identified during a study of T cells in Graves' hyperthyroidism and ophthalmopathy. The TCR beta CDR3 regions underwent amplification using RNA transcripts as the source. When the TCR CDR3 underwent first-round RT-PCR, the HTBI primer set was used. MiXCR was run by TCRdb on the multiplex PCR reads, yielding one entry per CDR3 protein. Of some 320,000 distinct CDR3 sequences in the sample, roughly an eighth were seen once. Those patients with uncontrolled infection, other autoimmune disease, pregnancy or lactation were excluded. This clonotype was recorded at least ten times. The CDR3 is 15 residues long. The V end was cut by 0 bases, the J end by 8 bases, with 17 bases between. Per the germline V gene, CDR1 is DFQATT and CDR2 is SNEGSKA (reference sequence).

The sequenced sample consisted of blood. The receptor's source is a woman aged 40 to 50 with Graves' ophthalmopathy. The chain joins TRBV20-1 to TRBJ2-1, with D possibly being TRBD1 or TRBD2 (5 bases each). The CDR3 spells CSAREVGRLGDEQFF. The CDR3 coding sequence is TGCAGTGCTAGAGAGGTGGGACGGCTGGGGGATGAGCAGTTCTTC.